This TCR beta chain stems from a study of radiotherapy plus CTLA-4 blockade in lung cancer. In the study overall: Disease control was achieved by 31% of patients, and objective responses by less than 20%.

Trimming took 4 bases from V and 4 from J, leaving 19 bases between them. CDR3 length: 16 amino acids. Germline V CDR1 and CDR2: MGHRA, YSYEKL. The repertoire was sequenced with immunoSEQ multiplex PCR; TCRdb's copy has only in-frame clones and lacks some. The sample consists of around 100,000 clones, more than 75% of them appearing once. The rearrangement joins TRBV4-1 to TRBJ1-2; the D gene is possibly TRBD1 (6 bases). This receptor was obtained from a human donor with non-small cell lung cancer that progressed on radiotherapy plus ipilimumab. Some clones in this sample may be carry-over from other donors' samples. This specimen consisted of peripheral blood, obtained from a patient treated with radiotherapy plus ipilimumab. CDR3 sequence: CASSLGEDSVVYGYTF. The CDR3 DNA sequence: TGCGCCAGCAGCCTCGGTGAGGACAGTGTAGTCTATGGCTACACCTTC.